This T cell receptor beta chain stems from a study of response to subunit inactivated influenza vaccine. TCRdb recomputed calls from the RT-PCR reads with MiXCR, one row per CDR3 protein. The table records about 540,000 distinct CDR3 sequences, 20% to 25% of them present only once. CDR3 length: 16 amino acids. CDR1 PRHDT and CDR2 FYEKMQ come from the germline V gene (reference sequence). V was trimmed by 5 bases and J by 0 bases, leaving 13 bases between them. This sample also belongs to another study, concerning T cells expressing NK-cell markers. That report adds: cDNA encoding TCR beta was synthesized via 5'RACE template switching incorporating UMIs.

The rearrangement links TRBV13 to TRBJ2-2, with no clear D. The sequence was obtained from a man aged 50-59 years who received an inactivated influenza vaccine. The material sequenced was CD4+ T cells sorted from PBMCs, taken less than 13 days after vaccination. CDR3 loop: CASSRSVQSNTGELFF. In DNA form, the CDR3 reads TGTGCCAGCAGCCGATCCGTGCAATCGAACACCGGGGAGCTGTTTTTT.